The 6 T cell receptor beta chains listed next were all sequenced from one sample in a study of blood T cell repertoires in COVID-19. Some clones are missing from TCRdb's copy, which holds only in-frame ones; the method was immunoSEQ multiplex PCR. The table lists 240,000 or so clones, over 80% of them singletons. The sequencing input was peripheral blood. The receptors were sampled from a man between 25 and 39 years old who had recovered from COVID-19.

The chain is built from TRBV19 and TRBJ1-1; tentative D call: TRBD1 (6 bases). Germline values: CDR1 LNHDA, CDR2 SQIVND (reference sequence). V was trimmed by 3 bases and J by 7 bases, leaving 15 bases between them. The CDR3 contains 14 residues. The CDR3 loop reads CASSIRTVRDEAFF. The CDR3 DNA is TGTGCCAGTAGTATCAGGACAGTTAGAGATGAAGCTTTCTTT.

The genes are TRBV5-1 and TRBJ2-2; D gene uncertain. The germline gives CDR1 SGHRS, CDR2 YFSETQ. The germline V and J ends were trimmed by 0 bases and 0 bases, with 12 bases remaining between them. CDR3 length equals 17 residues. CDR3 bases: TGCGCCAGCAGCTTGGGTGGGCAATCCGCGAACACCGGGGAGCTGTTTTTT. Protein product: CASSLGGQSANTGELFF.

V gene TRBV15 combines with J gene TRBJ2-5; the match to TRBD2 covers 7 bases. The CDR3 length is 15 residues. Germline trimming cut 5 bases from V and 0 bases from J; bases unmatched to any gene: 6. CDR1 and CDR2 (germline): LNHNV, YYDKDF (reference sequence). CDR3 amino acids: CATSRTRTYQETQYF. CDR3 coding DNA: TGTGCCACCAGCCGGACTAGAACCTACCAAGAGACCCAGTACTTC.

V usage is TRBV7-9 and J usage is TRBJ1-5, with TRBD1 matching 9 bases. Germline CDR1 and CDR2: SEHNR and FQNEAQ (reference sequence). With V trimmed by 4 bases and J by 0 bases, 1 base remained unmatched. The CDR3 spans 15 residues. The CDR3 sequence: CASSWGQGSNQPQHF. CDR3 nucleotides: TGTGCCAGCAGCTGGGGACAGGGTAGCAATCAGCCCCAGCATTTT.

This clone has only a few counts. The V gene is TRBV7-2, the J gene TRBJ2-1; tentatively, D is TRBD1 (5 bases). Germline CDR1 reads SGHTA; CDR2 reads FQGNSA. Trimming pared 1 base from V and 4 bases from J, leaving 11 bases between. The CDR3 is 15 residues long. The CDR3 loop is CASSLDPTGYNEQFF. In nucleotides, the CDR3 is TGTGCCAGCAGCTTAGACCCAACAGGATACAATGAGCAGTTCTTC.

The chain uses TRBV7-9 and TRBJ1-1; D not resolved. Germline V lookup: CDR1 SEHNR, CDR2 FQNEAQ (reference sequence). The CDR3 is 14 amino acids. Between the trimmed V and J ends, which lost 5 bases and 3 bases, there was a span of 13 bases. CDR3 sequence: CASSSGVWDTEAFF. CDR3 DNA: TGTGCCAGCAGCAGCGGAGTTTGGGACACTGAAGCTTTCTTT. The whole variable domain, remainder taken from reference TRBV7-9 and TRBJ1-1, is DTGVSQNPRHKITKRGQNVTFRCDPISEHNRLYWYRQTLGQGPEFLTYFQNEAQLEKSRLLSDRFSAERPKGSFSTLEIQRTEQGDSAMYLCASSSGVWDTEAFFGQGTRLTVV.